Below, 4 T cell receptor beta chains from the same sample are listed, as sequenced in a study of OX40 agonist ivuxolimab in advanced cancers. The receptor library was made with the immunoSEQ multiplex PCR assay. The table comes from immuneACCESS by way of TCRdb, which keeps in-frame sequences with V and J called. Part of the clones is missing from these tables; in studies checked, under half for an unresolved V gene and the rest for unknown reasons. For this sample there are around 40,000 clones; 80% to 90% appear just once. The ten largest account for roughly 0.55% of the sample. This material consisted of CD4+ or CD8+ T cells sorted from blood, taken in a trial of the OX40 agonist ivuxolimab. The receptors stem from an adult with an advanced solid tumor such as melanoma, head and neck, liver or kidney cancer.

V and J are TRBV7-3 and TRBJ1-1; 10 positions match TRBD1. The CDR3 consists of 15 residues. Germline-derived CDR1 and CDR2 are SGHTA and FQGTGA. Losses at the gene ends were 5 bases for V and 12 bases for J; bases not matched to a gene: 15. The DNA for the CDR3 is TGTGCCAGCAGCCGAACCGGGACAGGGGCTCCAGAGACTTTCTTT. Its protein product is CASSRTGTGAPETFF.

The chain employs TRBV27 and TRBJ1-1; D gene uncertain. In germline, CDR1 is MNHEY, CDR2 SMNVEV (reference sequence). This CDR3 contains 12 residues. V lost 5 bases, J lost 11 bases, and 15 bases lay in between. The CDR3 loop reads CASSTPSQAAFF. CDR3 nucleotide sequence: TGTGCCAGCAGTACGCCCTCCCAGGCCGCTTTCTTT.

The V and J genes are TRBV6-6 and TRBJ1-6, with D perhaps matching TRBD1 (6 bases). The CDR3 sequence is 12 residues long. Trimming removed 10 bases from V and 10 bases from J, with 14 bases in between. Germline V CDR1 and CDR2: MNHNY, SVGAGI (reference sequence). CDR3 DNA: TGTGCCACCCGGCCAGGGGCGTCACCCCTCCACTTT. The encoded protein is CATRPGASPLHF.

The gene calls are TRBV30 and TRBJ1-1; no firm D call. V was cut by 1 base and J by 1 base, with 16 bases left in between. The CDR3 contains 16 residues. Germline CDR1 reads GTSNPN; CDR2 reads SVGIG (reference sequence). The CDR3 region is CAWSATLQPANTEAFF. DNA of the CDR3: TGTGCCTGGAGTGCGACCCTCCAACCGGCGAACACTGAAGCTTTCTTT.